The clone carrying this T cell receptor beta chain was picked up a small number of times. The antigen remains unidentified. This record comes from a study of cytomegalovirus exposure and HLA in healthy donors. Study-wide context: Membership in the Caucasian-associated ancestry cluster was found for around 85% of about 430 genotyped donors.

The CDR3 totals 12 residues. CDR1 is KGHSH, CDR2 LQKENI, per germline. Trimming left V 3 bases short and J 5 bases short, with 7 bases between. Study-wide findings and caveats: When a later analysis was performed, an Asian-associated ancestry cluster reportedly had fewer N-insertions than the roughly 700-donor mean. Cytomegalovirus status, reportedly, was diagnosed with high specificity and sensitivity by the classifier.

Vbeta (60) and Jbeta (13) primers were used in the PCR. Profiled with immunoSEQ multiplex PCR; TCRdb holds only in-frame clones, not every one. The sample holds over 85,000 clones, around 8% seen once. Sequenced material: PBMCs. The receptor was derived from a man in his forties or fifties in good health and CMV-seronegative. The V call is TRBV18, the J call TRBJ1-1, with D possibly TRBD1 on 6 matching bases. The CDR3 nucleotides read TGTGCCAGCTCACCGGACAGTACTGAAGCTTTCTTT. It codes for CASSPDSTEAFF. Combining the CDR3 with reference TRBV18 and TRBJ1-1 gives the whole variable domain NAGVMQNPRHLVRRRGQEARLRCSPMKGHSHVYWYRQLPEEGLKFMVYLQKENIIDESGMPKERFSAEFPKEGPSILRIQQVVRGDSAAYFCASSPDSTEAFFGQGTRLTVV.